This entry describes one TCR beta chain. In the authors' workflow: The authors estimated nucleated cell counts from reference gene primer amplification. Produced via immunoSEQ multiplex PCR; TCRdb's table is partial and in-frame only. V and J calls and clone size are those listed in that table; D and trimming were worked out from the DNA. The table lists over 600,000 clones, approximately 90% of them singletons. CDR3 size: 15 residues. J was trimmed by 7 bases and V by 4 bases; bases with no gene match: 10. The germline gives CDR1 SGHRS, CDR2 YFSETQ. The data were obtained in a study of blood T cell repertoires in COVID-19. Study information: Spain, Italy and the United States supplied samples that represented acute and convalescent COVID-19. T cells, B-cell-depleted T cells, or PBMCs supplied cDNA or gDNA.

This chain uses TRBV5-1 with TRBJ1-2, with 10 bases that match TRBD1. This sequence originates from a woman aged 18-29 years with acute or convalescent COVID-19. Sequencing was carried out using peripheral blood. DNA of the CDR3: TGCGCCAGCAGCATACAGGAGACAGGGGGCCTTGGCTACACCTTC. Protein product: CASSIQETGGLGYTF.